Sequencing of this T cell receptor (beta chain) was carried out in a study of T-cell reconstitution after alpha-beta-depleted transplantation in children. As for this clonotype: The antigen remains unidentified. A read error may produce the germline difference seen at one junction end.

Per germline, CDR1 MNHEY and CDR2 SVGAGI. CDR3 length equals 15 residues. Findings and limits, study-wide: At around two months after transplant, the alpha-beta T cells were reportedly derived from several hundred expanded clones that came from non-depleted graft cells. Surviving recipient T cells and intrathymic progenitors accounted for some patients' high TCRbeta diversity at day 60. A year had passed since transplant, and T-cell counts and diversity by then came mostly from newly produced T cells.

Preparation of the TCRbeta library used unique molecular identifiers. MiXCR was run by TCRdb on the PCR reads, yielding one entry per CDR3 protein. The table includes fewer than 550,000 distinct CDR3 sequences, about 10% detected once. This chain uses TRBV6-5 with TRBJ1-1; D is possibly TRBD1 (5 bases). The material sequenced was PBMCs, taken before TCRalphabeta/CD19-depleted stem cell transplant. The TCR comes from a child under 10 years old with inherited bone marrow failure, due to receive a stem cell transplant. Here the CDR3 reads CASSYSRQMNTEDFF. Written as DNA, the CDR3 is TGTGCCAGCAGTTACTCGAGACAGATGAACACTGAAGATTTCTTT.